This is a list of T cell receptor beta chains from one sample in a study of blood T cells in healthy people across ages. One entry per CDR3 protein results from TCRdb running MiXCR on the 5' RACE reads. The table records 1.5 million to 1.8 million distinct CDR3 sequences, roughly 43% of them present only once. Sequenced input: blood. The source is a woman aged 18-35 years in good health. Each CDR3 is given with its conserved first and last residue. D genes are given only for firm matches. Clone size is given for some rows only: seen once, a few or many times, or a class if the clone is expanded.

j_gene,d_gene,v_gene,abundance,CDR3nt,CDR3aa
TRBJ2-3,TRBD2,TRBV20-1,.,TGCAGTGCTAAGAAGGGACTAGCGGGGGGGCCTTCAGATACGCAGTATTTT,CSAKKGLAGGPSDTQYF
TRBJ1-2,.,TRBV27,few,TGTGCCAGCAGTTTCCGGACGGGGGAAGGTGGCTACACCTTC,CASSFRTGEGGYTF
TRBJ1-1,.,TRBV9,.,TGTGCCAGCAGCGTAGGGAGAGGGAGGGGGTGGACTGAAGCTTTCTTT,CASSVGRGRGWTEAFF
TRBJ2-4,.,TRBV3-1,.,TGTGCCAGCAGCCAAGATCTTAAAGGCAGGCAGTACTTC,CASSQDLKGRQYF
TRBJ2-3,.,TRBV7-9,once,TGTGTCAGCAGCTCAGGGAAAATTGGCACAGATACGCAGTATTTT,CVSSSGKIGTDTQYF
TRBJ2-7,TRBD2,TRBV5-1,once,TGCGCCAGCAGCTCAACCGCGACTAGCGCTACCTACGAGCAGTACTTC,CASSSTATSATYEQYF
TRBJ2-5,.,TRBV29-1,.,TGCAGCGTCCGGAGTGGCGTGGAGACCCAGTACTTC,CSVRSGVETQYF
TRBJ2-7,.,TRBV7-2,few,TGTGCCAGCACCGAAGGACTGCACACCTACGAGCAGTACTTC,CASTEGLHTYEQYF
TRBJ2-6,TRBD2,TRBV25-1,.,TGTGCCAGCGGAGGGGTAGCGGGAAACGGGGCCAACGTCCTGACTTTC,CASGGVAGNGANVLTF
TRBJ1-1,.,TRBV20-1,few,TGCAGTGCTCCTCAGGGAACCACTGAAGCTTTCTTT,CSAPQGTTEAFF
TRBJ2-7,TRBD1,TRBV6-5,.,TGTGCCAGCAATTACTTCGGACAGGGGAGGTCCGAGCAGTACTTC,CASNYFGQGRSEQYF
TRBJ2-3,TRBD2,TRBV28,.,TGTGCCAGCAGATTTGGCGGGGGGAGCACAGATACGCAGTATTTT,CASRFGGGSTDTQYF
TRBJ2-7,TRBD2,TRBV5-6,few,TGTGCCAGCCGGAGCGGGGCATACAATGAGCAGTACTTC,CASRSGAYNEQYF
TRBJ2-7,TRBD1,TRBV4-1,.,TGCGCCAGCAGCCAACCAACAGGGGTCTACGAGCAGTACTTC,CASSQPTGVYEQYF
TRBJ2-2,TRBD2,TRBV5-1,many,TGTGCCAGCAGCTTAAGGACTAGCGGGAACACCGGGGAGCTGTTTTTT,CASSLRTSGNTGELFF
TRBJ2-6,.,TRBV7-2,.,TGTGCCAGCAGCCCACACAACGTCCTGACTTTC,CASSPHNVLTF
TRBJ2-3,.,TRBV15,.,TGTGCCACCAGCAGACAGGACAGAATAGGCACAGATACGCAGTATTTT,CATSRQDRIGTDTQYF
TRBJ1-1,.,TRBV10-3,few,TGTGCCATCAGTGACCCCGGGGGGTGGGCGGCCGAAGCTTTCTTT,CAISDPGGWAAEAFF
TRBJ1-4,.,TRBV5-6,.,TGTGCCAGCAGCGTGGAATCGGGTGTTGGAAAACTGTTTTTT,CASSVESGVGKLFF
TRBJ2-1,.,TRBV12-3/TRBV12-4,.,TGTGCCAGCAGTTTACGAGGAGCGGTGGGCTCCTACAATGAGCAGTACTTT,CASSLRGAVGSYNEQYF
TRBJ2-3,.,TRBV5-1,few,TGCGCCAGCATGGATCTTGTTACAGATACGCAGTATTTT,CASMDLVTDTQYF
TRBJ1-2,TRBD1,TRBV4-3,.,TGCGCCAGCAGCCAAGCGGGGACCGGGACAGGGTATTATGGCTACACCTTC,CASSQAGTGTGYYGYTF
TRBJ1-5,.,TRBV27,.,TGTGCCAGCGGTCTTAAGGGTCAGCCCCAGCATTTT,CASGLKGQPQHF
TRBJ2-1,.,TRBV5-5,few,TGTGCCAGCAGCTTGGATGACAGCTATTACAATGAGCAGTTCTTC,CASSLDDSYYNEQFF
TRBJ2-7,TRBD2,TRBV5-6,.,TGTGCCAGCAGCTGGGGACTATCGGACTACGAGCAGTACTTC,CASSWGLSDYEQYF
TRBJ1-4,.,TRBV9,.,TGTGCCAGCAGCGCAGAAATGACAGCGGGGAGTGAAAAACTGTTTTTT,CASSAEMTAGSEKLFF
TRBJ2-3,TRBD2,TRBV7-9,.,TGTGCCAGCAGCTATCTAGCGGGGGCTTTCACAGATACGCAGTATTTT,CASSYLAGAFTDTQYF
TRBJ1-6,.,TRBV11-2,few,TGTGCCAGCAGCTTAGGCAAAGGGGGAAATTCACCCCTCCACTTT,CASSLGKGGNSPLHF
TRBJ1-6,.,TRBV6-2/TRBV6-3,.,TGTGCCAGCAGTTACGGACTCTCCAGTCGCTCCTATAATTCACCCCTCCACTTT,CASSYGLSSRSYNSPLHF
TRBJ2-5,.,TRBV4-3,few,TGCGCCAGCAGCCAAGACGGGCAGGTCCAGTACTTC,CASSQDGQVQYF
TRBJ1-2,TRBD1,TRBV6-5,few,TGTGCCAGCAGTTGGACAGGGGGCGGATATGGCTACACCTTC,CASSWTGGGYGYTF
TRBJ2-7,.,TRBV9,few,TGTGCCAGCAGCGTTGGAGTGGCGGGATCAAGGGGATACGAGCAGTACTTC,CASSVGVAGSRGYEQYF
TRBJ2-2,.,TRBV6-1,.,TGTGCCAGCAGTCCAGGGATAGGCGGGGAGCTGTTTTTT,CASSPGIGGELFF
TRBJ2-3,TRBD2,TRBV28,.,TGTGCCAGCAGCATCGGGACTAGCGGGAGGGCTGGTACGCAGTATTTT,CASSIGTSGRAGTQYF
TRBJ2-7,TRBD1,TRBV27,once,TGTGCCAGCAGGGCTACCGGGACAGCCCCCTACGAGCAGTACTTC,CASRATGTAPYEQYF
TRBJ2-1,.,TRBV7-6,few,TGTGCCAGCAGCTTCAGGACCCGAGCCCCTTCTAGCTCCTACAATGAGCAGTTCTTC,CASSFRTRAPSSSYNEQFF
TRBJ2-7,.,TRBV7-6,.,TGTGCCAGCAGCCTAATGGCCCAAGGCGAGCAGTACTTC,CASSLMAQGEQYF
TRBJ1-2,.,TRBV14,many,TGTGCCAGCAGCCAAGATCAGGGTGGCTACACCTTC,CASSQDQGGYTF
TRBJ1-6,.,TRBV28,few,TGTGCCAGCACCCCCGGGACTCCCTTCCAACCCCTCCACTTT,CASTPGTPFQPLHF
TRBJ2-1,TRBD2,TRBV19,.,TGTGCCAGTATGGCGGGAGGCCAGTATAATGAGCAGTTCTTC,CASMAGGQYNEQFF
TRBJ2-1,.,TRBV24-1,few,TGTGCCACCAGTGATCCCGGGAACCCTTACAATGAGCAGTTCTTC,CATSDPGNPYNEQFF
TRBJ2-5,TRBD2,TRBV10-3,.,TGTGCCATCAGTGAGTCGGTAACTAGCGCTCAAGAGACCCAGTACTTC,CAISESVTSAQETQYF
TRBJ2-2,TRBD1,TRBV9,.,TGTGCCAGCAGCCAGGGGGCCATAAACACCGGGGAGCTGTTTTTT,CASSQGAINTGELFF
TRBJ2-3,.,TRBV7-2,.,TGTGCCAGCAGTTGGGCCCGCACAGATACGCAGTATTTT,CASSWARTDTQYF
TRBJ2-2,.,TRBV7-2,.,TGTGCCAGCAGCTTGAGGCGGTCCCGGAACACCGGGGAGCTGTTTTTT,CASSLRRSRNTGELFF
TRBJ2-7,TRBD1,TRBV30,few,TGTGCCTGGAGTGGCCATCGACAGGGTGGCGAGCAGTACTTC,CAWSGHRQGGEQYF
TRBJ2-7,.,TRBV29-1,few,TGCAGCGTTGAATTTGACCCTCGCGAGCAGTACTTC,CSVEFDPREQYF
TRBJ2-5,.,TRBV29-1,once,TGCAGCGCTCGCCGGGACGCGCAAGAGACCCAGTACTTC,CSARRDAQETQYF